Listed below are T cell receptor beta chains from one sample, sequenced in a study of T cells in Graves' hyperthyroidism and ophthalmopathy. TCRdb fed the multiplex PCR reads into MiXCR, producing one record per CDR3 protein. The sample holds 690,000 or so distinct CDR3 sequences, around 19% seen once. Sequencing was carried out using blood. The receptors come from a woman aged 50 to 65 with Graves' hyperthyroidism that later progressed to Graves' ophthalmopathy. The CDR3 runs from the conserved cysteine through the conserved F or W. A D gene is named only where the DNA matches it firmly. The size field is filled for only some rows; it gives once, few, many or a size class.

D: -; J: TRBJ2-2; V: TRBV9; size: few; CDR3: CASSVHYRPNTGELFF; DNA: TGTGCCAGCAGCGTCCACTACCGCCCGAACACCGGGGAGCTGTTTTTT
D: -; J: TRBJ1-2; V: TRBV20-1; size: -; CDR3: CSARRSGYGYTF; DNA: TGCAGTGCTAGACGGAGCGGCTATGGCTACACCTTC
D: TRBD2; J: TRBJ2-1; V: TRBV7-8; size: many; CDR3: CASSPRTSGDWGNEQFF; DNA: TGTGCCAGCAGCCCACGGACTAGCGGGGATTGGGGCAATGAGCAGTTCTTC
D: TRBD1; J: TRBJ2-5; V: TRBV12-3/TRBV12-4; size: few; CDR3: CASSLVDGGQGWETQYF; DNA: TGTGCCAGCAGTTTGGTCGATGGTGGACAGGGTTGGGAGACCCAGTACTTC
D: TRBD1; J: TRBJ2-3; V: TRBV14; size: many; CDR3: CASRLDRNTDTQYF; DNA: TGTGCCAGCAGGTTGGACAGGAACACAGATACGCAGTATTTT
D: TRBD1; J: TRBJ1-2; V: TRBV11-2; size: -; CDR3: CASSPDADRVGGYTF; DNA: TGTGCCAGCAGCCCAGACGCCGACAGGGTTGGGGGCTACACCTTC
D: -; J: TRBJ1-5; V: TRBV12-3/TRBV12-4; size: many; CDR3: CASGGSNQPQHF; DNA: TGTGCCAGCGGAGGGTCCAATCAGCCCCAGCATTTT
D: TRBD2; J: TRBJ2-3; V: TRBV11-2; size: -; CDR3: CASSLDRTSGGTDTQYF; DNA: TGTGCCAGCAGCTTAGACCGGACTAGCGGGGGCACAGATACGCAGTATTTT
D: -; J: TRBJ1-5; V: TRBV19; size: once; CDR3: CASSIYRDPSNQPQHF; DNA: TGTGCCAGTAGTATTTACAGGGACCCTAGCAATCAGCCCCAGCATTTT
D: -; J: TRBJ2-7; V: TRBV5-8; size: -; CDR3: CASTPGPYEQYF; DNA: TGTGCCAGCACCCCGGGACCCTACGAGCAGTACTTC
D: -; J: TRBJ2-4; V: TRBV20-1; size: -; CDR3: CSGPSRNIQYF; DNA: TGCAGTGGACCCAGCCGGAACATTCAGTACTTC
D: -; J: TRBJ2-2; V: TRBV5-5; size: -; CDR3: CASSLAFEGGNTGELFF; DNA: TGTGCCAGCAGCTTGGCCTTCGAGGGGGGAAACACCGGGGAGCTGTTTTTT
D: TRBD1; J: TRBJ2-3; V: TRBV20-1; size: few; CDR3: CSAEQGDTDTQYF; DNA: TGCAGTGCTGAACAGGGGGACACAGATACGCAGTATTTT
D: -; J: TRBJ2-5; V: TRBV14; size: -; CDR3: CASSAATETQYF; DNA: TGTGCCAGCAGCGCGGCCACAGAGACCCAGTACTTC
D: TRBD1; J: TRBJ1-5; V: TRBV5-1; size: -; CDR3: CASSLQGAWGQPQHF; DNA: TGCGCCAGCAGCCTACAGGGGGCTTGGGGTCAGCCCCAGCATTTT
D: -; J: TRBJ2-5; V: TRBV5-1; size: many; CDR3: CASSLSQETQYF; DNA: TGTGCCAGCAGCTTGAGCCAAGAGACCCAGTACTTC
D: -; J: TRBJ2-3; V: TRBV27; size: many; CDR3: CASGGHNEDTQYF; DNA: TGTGCCAGCGGTGGGCACAACGAAGATACGCAGTATTTT
D: -; J: TRBJ1-5; V: TRBV29-1; size: -; CDR3: CSVTTGISNQPQHF; DNA: TGCAGCGTTACAACAGGGATTAGCAATCAGCCCCAGCATTTT
D: TRBD1; J: TRBJ1-4; V: TRBV7-9; size: -; CDR3: CASSGRTGYTEKLFF; DNA: TGTGCCAGCAGCGGGCGGACAGGGTACACTGAAAAACTGTTTTTT
D: -; J: TRBJ1-5; V: TRBV19; size: many; CDR3: CASSMWGTSNQPQHF; DNA: TGTGCCAGTAGTATGTGGGGCACCAGCAATCAGCCCCAGCATTTT
D: -; J: TRBJ1-5; V: TRBV12-3/TRBV12-4; size: many; CDR3: CASGLENTGPQHF; DNA: TGTGCCAGCGGGCTAGAAAACACGGGACCCCAGCATTTT
D: TRBD1; J: TRBJ1-1; V: TRBV6-1; size: many; CDR3: CASSGQGRGAEAFF; DNA: TGTGCCAGCAGCGGACAGGGGAGAGGCGCTGAAGCTTTCTTT
D: -; J: TRBJ2-5; V: TRBV20-1; size: many; CDR3: CSARDPDTQETQYF; DNA: TGCAGTGCTAGAGACCCGGACACCCAAGAGACCCAGTACTTC
D: -; J: TRBJ1-4; V: TRBV25-1; size: -; CDR3: CASRVNYEKLFF; DNA: TGTGCCAGCAGGGTTAACTATGAAAAACTGTTTTTT
D: -; J: TRBJ1-4; V: TRBV4-1; size: few; CDR3: CASSQGTVTNEKLFF; DNA: TGCGCCAGCAGCCAAGGGACAGTAACTAATGAAAAACTGTTTTTT
D: TRBD2; J: TRBJ2-3; V: TRBV20-1; size: few; CDR3: CSAIIAGGRTDTQYF; DNA: TGCAGTGCTATCATAGCGGGGGGGCGCACAGATACGCAGTATTTT
D: -; J: TRBJ1-1; V: TRBV15; size: many; CDR3: CATSRGWGDGTEAFF; DNA: TGTGCCACCAGCAGAGGATGGGGGGACGGCACTGAAGCTTTCTTT
D: -; J: TRBJ2-3; V: TRBV7-9; size: few; CDR3: CASSFLLAYFTDTQYF; DNA: TGTGCCAGCAGCTTCCTACTAGCCTATTTTACAGATACGCAGTATTTT